This T cell receptor beta chain was captured by sequencing in a study of CD8+CD57+ T cells in acquired aplastic anemia. As for the study in general: The study obtained an average of about 3.2 ug of DNA from sorted CD4+ and CD8+ cells.

Genomic DNA served as template for TCR beta VDJ and CDR3 profiling. TCRdb recomputed calls from the reads with MiXCR, one row per CDR3 protein. The table shows roughly 170,000 distinct CDR3 sequences, with nearly 50% occurring only once. It was patients with CD8+CD57+ cell expansion by flow cytometry who were chosen for sequencing. Therapy had not been given to patients before blood sampling. The germline V gene encodes CDR1 ENHRY and CDR2 SYGVKD. This CDR3 spans 15 amino acids. V lost 3 bases, J lost 3 bases, and 5 bases stayed unmatched. Findings and limits, study-wide: CD8+ Simpson's diversity in patients was not significantly different from that in controls. Both patients and controls carried the same twenty-nine CD8+ CDR3 sequences.

On this clonotype: Its antigen is unidentified.

The genes are TRBV10-3 and TRBJ2-3; 8 nucleotides match TRBD2. Sequencing used sorted CD4+, CD8+, or CD8+CD57+ T cells (not recorded which) from PBMCs. This receptor was obtained from a human donor with aplastic anemia. CDR3 residues: CAISEPGLVTDTQYF. In nucleotides, the CDR3 is TGTGCCATCAGTGAACCGGGACTAGTGACAGATACGCAGTATTTT.